This section outlines one T cell receptor (beta chain) sequence together with its context. No antigen is known for it. This sample was included in a study of T cell responses to AZD1222 COVID-19 vaccine. Study findings and constraints: Just six or seven AZD1222 recipients tested seropositive at baseline. Dominant CD4 TCR responses targeted spike regions 160-218 and 743-854.

J lost 0 bases, V lost 6 bases, and 5 bases had no gene match. Germline V gene lookup returns CDR1 MNHEY and CDR2 SVGAGI. The CDR3 totals 15 residues. The repertoire was sequenced with immunoSEQ multiplex PCR; TCRdb's copy has only in-frame clones and lacks some. This sample carries about 140,000 clones, more than 90% of them seen once, and the ten largest clones take approximately 1.5%. This chain uses TRBV6-5 with TRBJ1-1; the match to TRBD1 covers 9 bases. The TCR comes from an adult in good health. Sequenced material: peripheral blood, taken on day 0 of AZD1222 vaccination. CDR3 sequence reads: CASSPGTGMNTEAFF. The CDR3 nucleotides are TGTGCCAGCAGCCCGGGGACAGGGATGAACACTGAAGCTTTCTTT.